A single sample is the source of the 26 T cell receptor beta chains below, sequenced in a study of CD8+CD57+ T cells in acquired aplastic anemia (dated by TCRdb to 2016 to 2018). The instrument given in TCRdb is Illumina HiSeq 2000. Genomic DNA was used as template for profiling of TCR beta VDJ combinations and CDR3 sequences. TCRdb trimmed the raw reads at Q25, called clones with MiXCR and kept productive beta chains. Every distinct CDR3 protein forms one entry, paired with its most common genes and DNA. In all, the sample holds under 200,000 distinct CDR3 sequences, and about 45% of those were seen once. About 2.6% of the sample is in the top ten clones. Patients chosen for sequencing had shown expansion of CD8+CD57+ cells by flow cytometry. The specimen was sorted CD4+, CD8+, or CD8+CD57+ T cells (not recorded which) from PBMCs. These receptors originate from a human donor with aplastic anemia.

This clonotype appeared a single time. This chain joins TRBV5-5 and TRBJ2-1; D remains unclear. This CDR3 region has 13 residues. Trimming stripped 3 bases from V and 10 bases from J, with 14 bases between. Germline lookup yields CDR1 SGHKS and CDR2 YYEKEE (reference sequence). CDR3: CASSSLPGPEQFF. Written as DNA, the CDR3 is TGTGCCAGCAGCTCGCTCCCTGGTCCCGAGCAGTTCTTC.

The chain combines TRBV20-1 with TRBJ2-7, with a weak D call TRBD1 (6 bases). Germline CDR1 reads DFQATT; CDR2 reads SNEGSKA (reference sequence). The CDR3 has 11 residues. V lost 5 bases to trimming and J lost 4 bases, with 9 bases between them. In DNA, the CDR3 is TGCAGTGCTGATGGACAGTACGAGCAGTACTTC. This gives the protein CSADGQYEQYF.

In this sample, this clonotype turned up many times. The rearrangement links TRBV7-2 to TRBJ2-1; 11 bases align to TRBD2. Germline V gene lookup returns CDR1 SGHTA and CDR2 FQGNSA. V trimming: 4 bases; J trimming: 7 bases; junction bases outside the gene matches: 12. This CDR3 is built from 17 residues. DNA of the CDR3: TGTGCCAGCAGCTCCCTAGCGGGAGGAAGTGGTGGGAATGAGCAGTTCTTC. Translating gives CASSSLAGGSGGNEQFF.

The table lists this clonotype with a few counts. The CDR3 loop reads CATSDPPGGKETQYF. As DNA, the CDR3 is TGTGCCACCAGTGATCCTCCCGGGGGGAAAGAGACCCAGTACTTC. The V and J genes are TRBV24-1 and TRBJ2-5, with 7 positions matching TRBD2. J gave up 3 bases and V 3 bases, and 6 bases lay outside the gene matches. Germline CDR1 is KGHDR and CDR2 is SFDVKD. The CDR3 sequence is 15 residues long.

Worth noting for this clonotype: One end of the junction does not line up with germline, which may come from a read error. The chain couples TRBV15 to TRBJ1-1, with TRBD1 as a possible D gene (6 bases). Germline V lookup: CDR1 LNHNV, CDR2 YYDKDF (reference sequence). This CDR3 comprises 14 residues. The CDR3 coding sequence is TGTGCCAGCAGCAATCTACAGGGTGTGACTGAAGCTTTCTTT. Amino acids: CASSNLQGVTEAFF.

The J gene is TRBJ2-1, the V gene TRBV10-3; D gene unclear. CDR1 and CDR2 from the germline V gene are ENHRY and SYGVKD. This CDR3 has 12 residues. The CDR3 is CATSYSYNEQFF. The CDR3 DNA sequence: TGTGCTACGAGTTACTCCTACAATGAGCAGTTCTTC.

The chain links TRBV29-1 to TRBJ1-2; D not resolved. Trimming removed 4 bases at V and 8 bases at J, with 8 bases between. CDR1 and CDR2 from the germline V gene are SQVTM and ANQGSEA. The CDR3 covers 10 residues. CDR3 coding DNA: TGCAGCGTTGCCCTGAGGGGCTACACCTTC. Its translation: CSVALRGYTF.

The V gene is TRBV25-1, the J gene TRBJ2-3; 9 bases fit TRBD2. Germline trimming cut 6 bases from V and 3 bases from J; bases unmatched to any gene: 7. Germline V lookup: CDR1 MGHDK, CDR2 SYGVNS. The length of the CDR3 is 15 residues. The CDR3 loop is CASSVAGVRTDTQYF. DNA for the CDR3: TGTGCCAGCAGCGTAGCGGGGGTGAGAACAGATACGCAGTATTTT.

There are a few counts of this clonotype. At one of its ends the junction is not consistent with the germline gene, which may arise from a read error. The J gene is TRBJ2-3, the V gene TRBV7-7, with unresolved D. Per the germline V gene, CDR1 is SSHAT and CDR2 is FNYEAQ (reference sequence). This CDR3 contains 13 residues. CDR3 DNA sequence: TGTGCTAGCAGCGATAACAAGGGAGATACGCAGTATTTT. This sequence encodes CASSDNKGDTQYF.

As concerns this clonotype: This may be a read error: a much more frequent sequence differs by one nucleotide. The V gene is TRBV13, the J gene TRBJ2-7, with D tentatively TRBD2 (5 bases). V lost 5 bases and J lost 5, with 13 bases in between. Looked up from germline, CDR1 is PRHDT and CDR2 is FYEKMQ (reference sequence). The CDR3 loop spans 13 amino acids. The CDR3 reads CASSPRTGDEQYF. In DNA, the CDR3 is TGTGCCAGCAGCCCTAGGACTGGCGACGAGCAGTACTTC.

This clonotype is classed as large. V is TRBV7-2 and J is TRBJ1-2; 8 nucleotides line up with TRBD1. The V gene's germline CDR1 is SGHTA and CDR2 FQGNSA. The trim removed 5 bases at V and 5 bases at J, leaving 7 bases unmatched. The CDR3 totals 14 residues. CDR3 protein: CASSEGTGIYGYTF. The CDR3, as DNA: TGTGCCAGCAGCGAAGGGACAGGAATATATGGCTACACCTTC.

This clonotype was picked up a small number of times. The chain employs TRBV19 and TRBJ2-5, with D perhaps being TRBD1 or TRBD2 (6 bases each). CDR1 is LNHDA, CDR2 SQIVND, per germline (reference sequence). V shed 4 bases and J shed 4 bases, with 10 bases lying between them. This CDR3 has 13 residues. For the CDR3, the DNA is TGTGCCAGTAGTAAGGGGGGAACAGAGACCCAGTACTTC. Its translation: CASSKGGTETQYF.

The V call is TRBV11-2, the J call TRBJ2-1; 8 bases line up with TRBD2. The CDR3 consists of 15 residues. Germline CDR1 reads SGHAT; CDR2 reads FQNNGV. Losses at the gene ends were 0 bases for V and 7 bases for J; bases not matched to a gene: 5. The CDR3 DNA reads as TGTGCCAGCAGCTTAGAGCTAGCGGGCCGTAATGAGCAGTTCTTC. Residues: CASSLELAGRNEQFF. Using reference TRBV11-2 and TRBJ2-1 for the parts outside the CDR3, the full variable domain is EAGVAQSPRYKIIEKRQSVAFWCNPISGHATLYWYQQILGQGPKLLIQFQNNGVVDDSQLPKDRFSAERLKGVDSTLKIQPAKLEDSAVYLCASSLELAGRNEQFFGPGTRLTVL.

Comment on this clonotype: A much more abundant neighbour one base away suggests this may be a read error. This chain joins TRBV19 and TRBJ1-2; 7 nucleotides match TRBD1. The length of the CDR3 is 13 residues. CDR1 LNHDA and CDR2 SQIVND come from the germline V gene (reference sequence). The CDR3 here is CASSATGRRGCTF. CDR3 DNA sequence: TGTGCCAGTAGTGCGACAGGGAGGAGGGGCTGCACCTTC.

This sequence joins TRBV9 and TRBJ2-3; D is perhaps TRBD1 (5 bases). This CDR3 has 15 amino acids. Germline assignment: CDR1 SGDLS and CDR2 YYNGEE. With 0 bases removed from V and 0 bases from J, the gap between germline ends came to 8 bases. Here the CDR3 reads CASSVAAGSTDTQYF. As DNA, the CDR3 is TGTGCCAGCAGCGTAGCGGCAGGGAGCACAGATACGCAGTATTTT.

This clonotype was seen a handful of times. The chain is built from TRBV7-8 and TRBJ1-1, with D perhaps TRBD1 (6 bases). The CDR3 consists of 16 residues. V shed 5 bases and J shed 3 bases, with 19 bases lying between them. The germline V gene has CDR1 SGHVS and CDR2 FQNEAQ. The CDR3 bases are TGTGCCAGCAGCATATATTCAGGAGAGGGGGACACTGAAGCTTTCTTT. This gives the protein CASSIYSGEGDTEAFF.

This clonotype was picked up a small number of times. A much larger clone lies a single base off, so this may be a read error. The chain has TRBV5-1 and TRBJ2-1; TRBD2 aligns across 12 bases. V trimming: 3 bases; J trimming: 11 bases; junction bases outside the gene matches: 12. Germline CDR1 is SGHRS and CDR2 is YFSETQ. CDR3 length: 16 residues. The CDR3 bases are TGCGCCAGCAGCTCATCGACTAGCGGGAGAAGGAATAAGCAGTTCTTC. It encodes CASSSSTSGRRNKQFF.

The genes are TRBV29-1 and TRBJ2-5, with D maybe TRBD1 (5 bases). The CDR3 runs 13 residues. Germline CDR1 reads SQVTM; CDR2 reads ANQGSEA. V was clipped by 7 bases and J by 5 bases, with 17 bases between them. In DNA form, the CDR3 reads TGCAGCGGTAACAGTGGGGCGGTGGAGACCCAGTACTTC. Amino acid sequence: CSGNSGAVETQYF.

The V call is TRBV7-9, the J call TRBJ2-2, with no clear D. Germline lookup yields CDR1 SEHNR and CDR2 FQNEAQ (reference sequence). This CDR3 is 12 amino acids long. V lost 5 bases, J lost 4 bases, and 5 bases lay in between. CDR3 residues: CASSQITGELFF. CDR3 in DNA: TGTGCCAGCAGCCAAATCACCGGGGAGCTGTTTTTT.

J is TRBJ2-7 and V is TRBV12-3 or TRBV12-4, with 9 bases matching TRBD1. The V gene end was trimmed by 4 bases and the J gene end by 2 bases; junction bases not matched to a gene: 12. The CDR3 loop spans 17 amino acids. CDR3 in amino acids: CASSYGDDGTGTYEQYF. Written as DNA, the CDR3 is TGTGCCAGCAGTTACGGCGATGACGGGACAGGGACCTACGAGCAGTACTTC.

This chain connects TRBV6-1 to TRBJ2-7; D gene uncertain. Trimming took 7 bases from V and 2 from J, leaving 21 bases between them. This CDR3 is built from 16 residues. The germline V gene encodes CDR1 MNHNS and CDR2 SASEGT. The CDR3 reads CASTQAGPPAPYEQYF. CDR3 DNA: TGTGCCAGCACTCAGGCAGGTCCGCCCGCTCCCTACGAGCAGTACTTC.

The genes are TRBV7-3 and TRBJ2-5, with 7 positions matching TRBD1. This CDR3 contains 14 residues. Trimming took 5 bases from V and 2 from J; bases not matched to a gene: 5. Germline CDR1 and CDR2: SGHTA and FQGTGA. In nucleotides, the CDR3 is TGTGCCAGCAGCCCGGACAGGATACAAGAGACCCAGTACTTC. Translation: CASSPDRIQETQYF. Looking up the rest from reference TRBV7-3 and TRBJ2-5 gives the full variable domain: GAGVSQTPSNKVTEKGKYVELRCDPISGHTALYWYRQSLGQGPEFLIYFQGTGAADDSGLPNDRFFAVRPEGSVSTLKIQRTERGDSAVYLCASSPDRIQETQYFGPGTRLLVL.

This clonotype is deemed medium-sized. This chain joins TRBV7-3 and TRBJ2-7, with D perhaps matching TRBD1 (5 bases). This CDR3 has 13 amino acids. V was pared by 5 bases and J by 3 bases, with 11 bases between. The germline gives CDR1 SGHTA, CDR2 FQGTGA. The DNA for the CDR3 is TGTGCCAGCAGCAGGGGTAGGGGCTACGAGCAGTACTTC. Translating it yields CASSRGRGYEQYF.

This sequence joins TRBV5-1 and TRBJ2-3, with D possibly being TRBD1 or TRBD2 (5 bases each). Germline V gene sequence: CDR1 SGHRS, CDR2 YFSETQ. V was pared by 4 bases and J by 8 bases, with 20 bases between. The CDR3 runs 15 residues. The CDR3 DNA follows: TGCGCCAGCAGCGTTGGGGACGGGTCCAAGTCTACGCAGTATTTT. This gives the protein CASSVGDGSKSTQYF.

This clonotype appeared once. The V gene is TRBV14, the J gene TRBJ2-3; a weak D match, TRBD2 (5 bases). Trimming cost V 1 base and J 1 base, with 6 bases left between them. There are 14 residues in the CDR3. Germline V CDR1 and CDR2: SGHDN, FVKESK. Written as DNA, the CDR3 is TGTGCCAGCAGCCAAGTCGGGGGCACAGATACGCAGTATTTT. It yields the protein CASSQVGGTDTQYF.

This clonotype came up many times. CDR3 sequence (DNA): TGCGCCAGCAGCTTGGAGCCGCGAACAAGCGAGCAGTACTTC. Amino acids: CASSLEPRTSEQYF. The genes are TRBV5-1 and TRBJ2-7; D remains ambiguous. V was trimmed by 0 bases and J by 6 bases, leaving 13 bases between them. Germline CDR1 is SGHRS and CDR2 is YFSETQ. This CDR3 has 14 residues.